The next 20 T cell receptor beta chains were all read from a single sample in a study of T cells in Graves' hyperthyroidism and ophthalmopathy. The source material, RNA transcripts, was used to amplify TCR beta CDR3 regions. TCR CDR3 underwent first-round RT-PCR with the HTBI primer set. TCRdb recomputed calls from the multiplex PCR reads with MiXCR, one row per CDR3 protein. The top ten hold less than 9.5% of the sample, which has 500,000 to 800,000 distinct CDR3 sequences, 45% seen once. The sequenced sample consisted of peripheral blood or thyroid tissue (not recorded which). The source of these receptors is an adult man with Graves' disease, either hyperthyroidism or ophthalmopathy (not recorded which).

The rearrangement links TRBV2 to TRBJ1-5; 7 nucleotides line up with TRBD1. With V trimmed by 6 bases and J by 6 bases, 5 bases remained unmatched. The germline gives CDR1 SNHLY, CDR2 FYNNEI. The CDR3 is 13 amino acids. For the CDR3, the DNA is TGTGCCAGCAGACTAGACAGGGCTCAGCCCCAGCATTTT. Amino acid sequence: CASRLDRAQPQHF.

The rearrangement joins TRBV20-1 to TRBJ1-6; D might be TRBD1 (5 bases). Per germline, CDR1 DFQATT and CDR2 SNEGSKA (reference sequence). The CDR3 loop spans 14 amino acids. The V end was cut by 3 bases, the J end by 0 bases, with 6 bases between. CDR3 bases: TGCAGTGCTAGGGGGGTCTCCTATAATTCACCCCTCCACTTT. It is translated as CSARGVSYNSPLHF.

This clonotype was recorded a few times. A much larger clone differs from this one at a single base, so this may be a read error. Written as DNA, the CDR3 is TGTGCCAGCAGCCAAGGGACAGCCTCTGGAAACACCATATATTTT. Amino acid sequence: CASSQGTASGNTIYF. The chain recombines TRBV6-6 with TRBJ1-3; 7 nucleotides agree with TRBD1. CDR1 is MNHNY, CDR2 SVGAGI, per germline (reference sequence). Trimming at V came to 6 bases and at J to 0 bases, leaving 5 bases not matched to a gene. There are 15 residues in the CDR3.

CDR3 loop: CASSCGMNTEAFF. As DNA, the CDR3 is TGTGCCAGTAGTTGCGGGATGAACACTGAAGCTTTCTTT. The V gene is TRBV19, the J gene TRBJ1-1; D remains unclear. This CDR3 comprises 13 residues. V was cut by 5 bases and J by 0 bases, with 7 bases left in between. The germline gives CDR1 LNHDA, CDR2 SQIVND (reference sequence). The full variable domain, rest sourced from reference TRBV19 and TRBJ1-1, is DGGITQSPKYLFRKEGQNVTLSCEQNLNHDAMYWYRQDPGQGLRLIYYSQIVNDFQKGDIAEGYSVSREKKESFPLTVTSAQKNPTAFYLCASSCGMNTEAFFGQGTRLTVV.

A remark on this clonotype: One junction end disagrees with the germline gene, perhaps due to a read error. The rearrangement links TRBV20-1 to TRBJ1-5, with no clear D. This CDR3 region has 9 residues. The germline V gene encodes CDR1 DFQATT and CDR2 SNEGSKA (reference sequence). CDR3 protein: CSARPEANF. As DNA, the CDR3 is TGCAGTGCTAGACCGGAGGCGAATTTT.

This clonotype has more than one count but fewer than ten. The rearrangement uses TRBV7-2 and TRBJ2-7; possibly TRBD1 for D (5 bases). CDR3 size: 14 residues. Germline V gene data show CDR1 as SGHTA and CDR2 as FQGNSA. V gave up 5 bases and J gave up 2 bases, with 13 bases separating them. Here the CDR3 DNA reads TGTGCCAGCAGCCAAGTGGGGCGGACCTACGAGCAGTACTTC. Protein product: CASSQVGRTYEQYF.

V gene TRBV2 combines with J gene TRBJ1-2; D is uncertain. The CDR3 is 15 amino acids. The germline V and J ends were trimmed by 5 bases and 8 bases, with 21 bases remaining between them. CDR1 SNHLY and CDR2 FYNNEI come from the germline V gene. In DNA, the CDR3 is TGTGCCAGCAGTTACGGAGGGCGACTGTATGGCGGCTACACCTTC. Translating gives CASSYGGRLYGGYTF. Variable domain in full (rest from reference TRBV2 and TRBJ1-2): EPEVTQTPSHQVTQMGQEVILRCVPISNHLYFYWYRQILGQKVEFLVSFYNNEISEKSEIFDDQFSVERPDGSNFTLKIRSTKLEDSAMYFCASSYGGRLYGGYTFGSGTRLTVV.

The CDR3 DNA reads as TGCAGCAGTTACCAAGGGACAGGGGGCGCGGCTAACTATGGCTACACCTTC. Translating gives CSSYQGTGGAANYGYTF. This sequence joins TRBV29-1 and TRBJ1-2; 12 nucleotides match TRBD1. With 8 bases clipped from V and 0 bases from J, the junction kept 13 bases outside the gene matches. CDR1 and CDR2 (germline): SQVTM, ANQGSEA. This CDR3 comprises 17 residues.

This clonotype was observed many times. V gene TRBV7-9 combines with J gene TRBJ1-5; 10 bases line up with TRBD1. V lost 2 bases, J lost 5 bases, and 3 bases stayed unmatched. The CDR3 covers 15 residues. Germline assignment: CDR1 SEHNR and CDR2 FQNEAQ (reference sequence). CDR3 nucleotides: TGTGCCAGCAGCTTATCCGGACAGGGGGATCAGCCCCAGCATTTT. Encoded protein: CASSLSGQGDQPQHF.

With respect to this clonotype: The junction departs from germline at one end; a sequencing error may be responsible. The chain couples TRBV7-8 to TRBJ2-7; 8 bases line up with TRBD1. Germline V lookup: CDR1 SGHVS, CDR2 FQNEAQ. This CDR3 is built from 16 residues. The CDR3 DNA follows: TGCGCCAGCAGCCAACGCAGCACGGGACAGGTCTACGAGCAGTACTTC. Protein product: CASSQRSTGQVYEQYF.

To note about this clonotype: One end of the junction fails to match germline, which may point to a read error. The CDR3 here is CAISEVAEASF. The CDR3 DNA reads TGTGCCATCAGTGAGGTCGCTGAAGCTTCCTTT. The chain recombines TRBV6-1 with TRBJ1-1; D uncertain. Germline assignment: CDR1 MNHNS and CDR2 SASEGT. CDR3 length equals 11 residues.

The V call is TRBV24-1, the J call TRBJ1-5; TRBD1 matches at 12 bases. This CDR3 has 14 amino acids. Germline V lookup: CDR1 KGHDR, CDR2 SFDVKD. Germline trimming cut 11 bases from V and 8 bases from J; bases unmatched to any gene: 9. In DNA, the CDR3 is TGTGCCATCGGGGGACAGGGGGCATCAGAGCCCCAGCATTTT. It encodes CAIGGQGASEPQHF.

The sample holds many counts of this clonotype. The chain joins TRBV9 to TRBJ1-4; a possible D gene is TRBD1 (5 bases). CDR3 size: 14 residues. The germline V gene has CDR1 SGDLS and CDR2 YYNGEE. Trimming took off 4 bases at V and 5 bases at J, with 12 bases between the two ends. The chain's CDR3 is CASSPGTENEKLFF. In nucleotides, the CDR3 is TGTGCCAGCAGCCCGGGGACGGAGAATGAAAAACTGTTTTTT. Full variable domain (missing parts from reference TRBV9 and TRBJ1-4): DSGVTQTPKHLITATGQRVTLRCSPRSGDLSVYWYQQSLDQGLQFLIQYYNGEERAKGNILERFSAQQFPDLHSELNLSSLELGDSALYFCASSPGTENEKLFFGSGTQLSVL.

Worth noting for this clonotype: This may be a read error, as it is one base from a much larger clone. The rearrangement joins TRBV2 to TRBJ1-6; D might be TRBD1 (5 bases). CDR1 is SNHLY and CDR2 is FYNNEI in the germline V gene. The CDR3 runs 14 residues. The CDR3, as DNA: TGTGCCAGCAGTGGACAGCCCTATAATCCACCCCTCCACTTT. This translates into CASSGQPYNPPLHF.

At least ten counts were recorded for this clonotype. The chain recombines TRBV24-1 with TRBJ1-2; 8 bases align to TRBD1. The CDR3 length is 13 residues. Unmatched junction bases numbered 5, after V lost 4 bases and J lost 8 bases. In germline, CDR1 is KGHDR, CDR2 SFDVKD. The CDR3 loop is CATSDPDRVGYTF. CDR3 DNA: TGTGCCACCAGTGACCCGGACAGGGTCGGCTACACCTTC.

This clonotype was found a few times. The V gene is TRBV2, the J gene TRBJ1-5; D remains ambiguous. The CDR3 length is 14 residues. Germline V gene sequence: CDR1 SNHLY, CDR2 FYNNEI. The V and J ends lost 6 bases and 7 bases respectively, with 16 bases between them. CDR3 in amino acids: CASSQVTGGQPQHF. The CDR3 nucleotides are TGTGCCAGCAGCCAAGTAACGGGCGGACAGCCCCAGCATTTT.

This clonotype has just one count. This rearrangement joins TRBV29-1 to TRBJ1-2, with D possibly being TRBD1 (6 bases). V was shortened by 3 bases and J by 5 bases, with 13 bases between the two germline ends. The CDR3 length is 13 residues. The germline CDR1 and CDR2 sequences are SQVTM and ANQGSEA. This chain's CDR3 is CSVEAQGEYGYTF. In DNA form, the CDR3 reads TGCAGCGTTGAGGCACAGGGCGAATATGGCTACACCTTC.

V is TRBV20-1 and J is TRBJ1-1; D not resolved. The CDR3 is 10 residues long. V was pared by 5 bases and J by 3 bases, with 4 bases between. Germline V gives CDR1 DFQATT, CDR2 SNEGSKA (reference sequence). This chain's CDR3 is CSAGHTEAFF. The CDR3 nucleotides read TGCAGTGCTGGCCACACTGAAGCTTTCTTT.

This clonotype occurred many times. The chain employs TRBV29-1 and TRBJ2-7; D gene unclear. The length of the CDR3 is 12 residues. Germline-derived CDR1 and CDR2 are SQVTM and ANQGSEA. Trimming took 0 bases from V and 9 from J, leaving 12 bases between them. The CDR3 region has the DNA TGCAGCGTTGAAGATCGTCCCTCCGGGCAGTACTTC. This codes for CSVEDRPSGQYF.

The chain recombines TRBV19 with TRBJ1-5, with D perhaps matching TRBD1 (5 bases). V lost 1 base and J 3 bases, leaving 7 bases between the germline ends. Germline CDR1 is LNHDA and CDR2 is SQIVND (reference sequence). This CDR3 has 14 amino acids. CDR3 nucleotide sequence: TGTGCCAGTAGTATAGTGGGACCCAATCAGCCCCAGCATTTT. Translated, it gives CASSIVGPNQPQHF.